The 27 T cell receptor beta chains listed next were all sequenced from one sample in a study of early T cells in non-severe SARS-CoV-2 infection. TCRdb called the 5' RACE reads again in MiXCR, with one record for every CDR3 protein. The sample lists roughly 70,000 distinct CDR3 sequences, around 13% occurring once. Sequenced: whole blood. Receptor source: an adult who was a healthcare worker with PCR-confirmed SARS-CoV-2 infection or an uninfected control (not recorded which).

The genes are TRBV6-5 and TRBJ2-7; 8 bases line up with TRBD1. There are 19 residues in the CDR3. The V segment lost 6 bases and the J segment 3 bases; nucleotides outside the gene matches: 22. Germline loops: CDR1 MNHEY, CDR2 SVGAGI. CDR3 in amino acids: CASSRLGQGGRGFHYEQYF. The CDR3 DNA sequence: TGTGCCAGCAGCCGCCTCGGACAGGGAGGCAGGGGCTTTCACTACGAGCAGTACTTC.

The table lists this clonotype with many counts. CDR3 loop: CASSLFGEKLFF. The CDR3 region has the DNA TGTGCCAGCAGTTTATTTGGTGAAAAACTGTTTTTT. The chain uses TRBV28 and TRBJ1-4; D is uncertain. V was trimmed by 1 base and J by 7 bases, leaving 4 bases between them. Germline V gene sequence: CDR1 MDHEN, CDR2 SYDVKM. The CDR3 loop spans 12 amino acids.

This clonotype was recorded a few times. The chain recombines TRBV6-4 with TRBJ2-1; 11 bases map to TRBD2. Germline CDR1 and CDR2: MRHNA and SNTAGT. The CDR3 extends over 16 amino acids. The junction had 9 bases not matched to a gene; V was cut back by 3 bases and J by 8 bases. The CDR3 reads CASSEVAGGPMDEQFF. CDR3 coding DNA: TGTGCCAGCAGTGAGGTAGCGGGAGGGCCAATGGATGAGCAGTTCTTC.

Many counts were recorded for this clonotype. The chain is built from TRBV20-1 and TRBJ1-5, with D possibly being TRBD1 (5 bases). Germline V lookup: CDR1 DFQATT, CDR2 SNEGSKA (reference sequence). Trimming removed 3 bases from V and 3 bases from J, with 9 bases in between. The CDR3 is 13 residues long. CDR3: CSARGLDNQPQHF. The CDR3, as DNA: TGCAGTGCTAGGGGACTGGACAATCAGCCCCAGCATTTT.

This clonotype was recorded many times. The CDR3 sequence: CASSLGLAGTGELFF. The CDR3 region has the DNA TGTGCCAGCAGCTTGGGACTAGCGGGAACCGGGGAGCTGTTTTTT. This sequence joins TRBV6-1 and TRBJ2-2, with 13 nucleotides matching TRBD2. CDR1 is MNHNS, CDR2 SASEGT, per germline. The CDR3 runs 15 residues. J gave up 5 bases and V 6 bases, and 3 bases lay outside the gene matches.

The chain couples TRBV4-1 to TRBJ2-7; 9 bases agree with TRBD1. The CDR3 consists of 16 residues. Germline values: CDR1 MGHRA, CDR2 YSYEKL. V lost 1 base, J lost 2 bases, and 6 bases stayed unmatched. The CDR3, as DNA: TGCGCCAGCAGCCAAGGCCCGGACAGGGGTACCTACGAGCAGTACTTC. Residues: CASSQGPDRGTYEQYF.

In this sample, this clonotype turned up a few times. V and J are TRBV2 and TRBJ1-1; D gene unclear. V dropped 4 bases and J dropped 4 bases, with 7 bases sitting between them. From germline, CDR1 is SNHLY and CDR2 FYNNEI. The CDR3 has 12 residues. This CDR3 is CASSVWGTEAFF. CDR3 nucleotide sequence: TGTGCCAGCAGTGTGTGGGGCACTGAAGCTTTCTTT.

In its sample, this clonotype was seen a few times. This chain links TRBV28 with TRBJ2-7; a weak D match, TRBD1 (6 bases). V was clipped by 10 bases and J by 0 bases, with 13 bases between them. From germline, CDR1 is MDHEN and CDR2 SYDVKM. CDR3 size: 13 residues. As DNA, the CDR3 is TGTGCCATCCTCGGACAGAGCTCCTACGAGCAGTACTTC. Its translation is CAILGQSSYEQYF.

The sample holds many counts of this clonotype. This chain links TRBV9 with TRBJ2-5, with TRBD2 matching over 7 bases. V trimming: 0 bases; J trimming: 4 bases; junction bases outside the gene matches: 12. Germline assignment: CDR1 SGDLS and CDR2 YYNGEE. The CDR3 covers 17 residues. Written as DNA, the CDR3 is TGTGCCAGCAGCGTAGTGGCGGGTCAGGGAGGGCGAGAGACCCAGTACTTC. Translated, it gives CASSVVAGQGGRETQYF.

The J gene is TRBJ2-3, the V gene TRBV7-6, with TRBD2 identical over 8 bases. This CDR3 is 16 amino acids long. Per germline, CDR1 SGHVS and CDR2 FNYEAQ. J gave up 3 bases and V 3 bases, and 8 bases lay outside the gene matches. The CDR3 is CASSFLLAGQTDTQYF. DNA for the CDR3: TGTGCCAGCAGCTTTTTGCTAGCGGGTCAAACAGATACGCAGTATTTT.

This sequence joins TRBV7-6 and TRBJ1-1; no clear D. This CDR3 contains 15 residues. V lost 4 bases, J lost 3 bases, and 15 bases lay in between. Germline-derived CDR1 and CDR2 are SGHVS and FNYEAQ. CDR3 residues: CASSSGGGADTEAFF. Here the CDR3 DNA reads TGTGCCAGCAGCTCCGGTGGAGGCGCGGACACTGAAGCTTTCTTT. Using reference TRBV7-6 and TRBJ1-1 for the parts outside the CDR3, the full variable domain is GAGVSQSPRYKVTKRGQDVALRCDPISGHVSLYWYRQALGQGPEFLTYFNYEAQQDKSGLPNDRFSAERPEGSISTLTIQRTEQRDSAMYRCASSSGGGADTEAFFGQGTRLTVV.

A few counts support this clonotype. V and J are TRBV9 and TRBJ2-1, with a tentative D call TRBD1 (6 bases). The V end lost 3 bases, the J end lost 0 bases, and 10 bases lay between the germline ends. Germline CDR1 is SGDLS and CDR2 is YYNGEE. CDR3 length equals 15 residues. CDR3 DNA: TGTGCCAGCAGCGCGGACAGCCTCTCCTACAATGAGCAGTTCTTC. Translating gives CASSADSLSYNEQFF.

The chain joins TRBV5-4 to TRBJ2-3; D is perhaps TRBD1 or TRBD2 (6 bases each). CDR1 and CDR2 from the germline V gene are SGHNT and YYREEE (reference sequence). Trimming cost V 1 base and J 3 bases, with 15 bases left between them. The CDR3 covers 16 residues. CDR3 DNA: TGTGCCAGCAGCTTGATTGATGGGGGGCCAACAGATACGCAGTATTTT. This translates into CASSLIDGGPTDTQYF.

V gene TRBV9 combines with J gene TRBJ1-6; D is unresolved. There are 15 residues in the CDR3. CDR1 is SGDLS, CDR2 YYNGEE, per germline. V lost 2 bases and J lost 8, with 14 bases in between. DNA of the CDR3: TGTGCCAGCAGCGTTAACAGACTTGCGGATTCACCCCTCCACTTT. Its protein is CASSVNRLADSPLHF.

This clonotype was observed a handful of times. The gene calls are TRBV9 and TRBJ1-2, with 10 bases that match TRBD1. The junction had 6 bases not matched to a gene; V was cut back by 4 bases and J by 6 bases. The CDR3 length is 14 residues. The germline V gene has CDR1 SGDLS and CDR2 YYNGEE. The DNA of the CDR3 is TGTGCCAGCAGCACGGGACAGGGGACCCATGGCTACACCTTC. The encoded protein is CASSTGQGTHGYTF.

Only a few counts were recorded for this clonotype. V usage is TRBV12-3 or TRBV12-4 and J usage is TRBJ2-1; 7 bases align to TRBD1. J lost 11 bases, V lost 5 bases, and 6 bases had no gene match. The CDR3 runs 12 residues. Written as DNA, the CDR3 is TGTGCCAGCAGTCAGGGGGTCGTAAAGCAGTTCTTC. This encodes CASSQGVVKQFF.

This clonotype was picked up many times. Written as DNA, the CDR3 is TGCGCCAGCAGCCCCGGACAGGGACCCTACAATGAGCAGTTCTTC. It translates to CASSPGQGPYNEQFF. This rearrangement joins TRBV5-1 to TRBJ2-1, with 8 bases lining up with TRBD1. The V gene's germline CDR1 is SGHRS and CDR2 YFSETQ. The V and J ends lost 4 bases and 2 bases, in that order; junction bases with no gene match: 5. There are 15 residues in the CDR3.

The V gene is TRBV28, the J gene TRBJ2-6; the D gene is possibly TRBD2 (6 bases). The CDR3 length is 16 residues. The ends were cut back, 2 bases at V and 6 bases at J, with 14 bases in the middle. Germline CDR1 MDHEN, CDR2 SYDVKM. The CDR3 loop is CASSLAGSSLANVLTF. DNA for the CDR3: TGTGCCAGCAGTTTAGCGGGGTCTAGCTTGGCCAACGTCCTGACTTTC.

This clonotype has more than one count but fewer than ten. The V gene is TRBV9, the J gene TRBJ1-1; D is possibly TRBD1 (5 bases). CDR3 length: 14 amino acids. V lost 3 bases, J lost 6 bases, and 15 bases lay in between. CDR1 is SGDLS, CDR2 YYNGEE, per germline. The CDR3 nucleotides are TGTGCCAGCAGCGCCGGGACGCCTGTAGCTGAAGCTTTCTTT. Amino acids: CASSAGTPVAEAFF.

This rearrangement joins TRBV28 to TRBJ2-3; D gene unclear. CDR1 and CDR2 from the germline V gene are MDHEN and SYDVKM. The CDR3 runs to 14 residues. Trimming stripped 5 bases from V and 6 bases from J, with 15 bases between. The CDR3 protein is CASSKDSLGDTQYF. The CDR3 DNA is TGTGCCAGCAGTAAAGACTCCTTGGGGGATACGCAGTATTTT.

This clonotype was detected a few times. The V gene is TRBV15, the J gene TRBJ2-4, with D unresolved. The V end lost 2 bases, the J end lost 0 bases, and 11 bases lay between the germline ends. The CDR3 runs to 16 residues. CDR1 and CDR2 (germline): LNHNV, YYDKDF (reference sequence). The CDR3 DNA sequence: TGTGCCACCAGCAGACAACGGGTTGTAGCCAAAAACATTCAGTACTTC. It yields the protein CATSRQRVVAKNIQYF. Full variable domain (remainder filled in from reference TRBV15 and TRBJ2-4): DAMVIQNPRYQVTQFGKPVTLSCSQTLNHNVMYWYQQKSSQAPKLLFHYYDKDFNNEADTPDNFQSRRPNTSFCFLDIRSPGLGDTAMYLCATSRQRVVAKNIQYFGAGTRLSVL.

This clonotype occurred many times. CDR3 sequence (DNA): TGTGCCAGCAGTAACCCTTTCCCCCTATCGACAAAGAACACTGAAGCTTTCTTT. Amino acid sequence: CASSNPFPLSTKNTEAFF. The chain employs TRBV28 and TRBJ1-1; D not resolved. CDR1 and CDR2 from the germline V gene are MDHEN and SYDVKM. CDR3 length: 18 residues. V was clipped by 5 bases and J by 1 base, with 23 bases between them.

This clonotype turned up a few times. The rearrangement uses TRBV20-1 and TRBJ1-4; TRBD1 matches at 7 bases. Germline trimming cut 5 bases from V and 4 bases from J; bases unmatched to any gene: 7. Germline CDR1 and CDR2: DFQATT and SNEGSKA (reference sequence). This CDR3 has 14 amino acids. DNA of the CDR3: TGCAGTGCTTTATCGGACAGGTATAATGAAAAACTGTTTTTT. Translated, it gives CSALSDRYNEKLFF.

The chain uses TRBV20-1 and TRBJ2-5; a possible D gene is TRBD1 (5 bases). There are 16 residues in the CDR3. V was trimmed by 0 bases and J by 1 base, leaving 15 bases between them. Germline loops: CDR1 DFQATT, CDR2 SNEGSKA (reference sequence). The CDR3 spells CSARDSRARTQETQYF. CDR3 nucleotide sequence: TGCAGTGCTAGAGATAGCAGGGCTAGAACCCAAGAGACCCAGTACTTC.

The chain has TRBV12-3 or TRBV12-4 and TRBJ2-7; D perhaps matches TRBD2 (5 bases). The CDR3 has 15 amino acids. Trimming removed 6 bases from V and 2 bases from J, with 17 bases in between. This CDR3 reads CASSPKAGGPYEQYF. In DNA, the CDR3 is TGTGCCAGCAGCCCAAAGGCGGGTGGACCCTACGAGCAGTACTTC.

A few counts support this clonotype. This chain links TRBV4-3 with TRBJ1-6; D gene uncertain. Germline assignment: CDR1 LGHNA and CDR2 YSLEER. V gave up 0 bases and J gave up 2 bases, with 5 bases separating them. The length of the CDR3 is 15 residues. CDR3 DNA sequence: TGCGCCAGCAGCCAAGACCGGGCCTATAATTCACCCCTCCACTTT. This codes for CASSQDRAYNSPLHF.

This clonotype was counted ten times or more. This rearrangement joins TRBV20-1 to TRBJ2-3; D unclear. Germline V gene lookup returns CDR1 DFQATT and CDR2 SNEGSKA (reference sequence). The CDR3 contains 15 residues. The CDR3 DNA is TGCAGCCTACGGGTGCGGAAAAGGCTTACAGATACGCAGTATTTT. Amino acid sequence: CSLRVRKRLTDTQYF.